One and the same sample provided the 19 T cell receptor beta chains below, sequenced in a study of blood T cell repertoires in COVID-19 (TCRdb year 2020). Receptor libraries were prepared by the immunoSEQ multiplex PCR assay. The source is immuneACCESS, and TCRdb retained only in-frame sequences with V and J called. Part of the clones is not carried over; for the studies checked, unresolved V genes explain less than half of this, and the remainder is unexplained. The sample contains roughly 97,000 clones, 90% to 95% of them found a single time. The top ten clonotypes cover around 5.8% of the sample. The sequenced material came from peripheral blood. The receptors here all came from a human donor in a cohort sampled during active COVID-19.

This clone has only one observation. This chain uses TRBV7-9 with TRBJ2-5; 8 bases agree with TRBD1. V was clipped by 5 bases and J by 11 bases; unmatched bases: 13. There are 14 residues in the CDR3. Germline CDR1 reads SEHNR; CDR2 reads FQNEAQ (reference sequence). This chain's CDR3 is CASSPWAGGEEQYF. The DNA of the CDR3 is TGTGCCAGCAGCCCCTGGGCAGGGGGCGAAGAGCAGTACTTC.

The chain has TRBV10-3 and TRBJ2-1, with 11 positions matching TRBD2. CDR1 is ENHRY and CDR2 is SYGVKD in the germline V gene. The CDR3 totals 17 residues. Trimming at V came to 0 bases and at J to 4 bases, leaving 5 bases not matched to a gene. The CDR3 DNA reads TGTGCCATCAGTGAGTCGACTAGCGGGAACCTTTACAATGAGCAGTTCTTC. It translates to CAISESTSGNLYNEQFF.

The rearrangement uses TRBV11-2 and TRBJ1-1; D uncertain. Per germline, CDR1 SGHAT and CDR2 FQNNGV. The CDR3 runs 12 residues. Deletions cut 6 bases from V and 3 bases from J, with 8 bases between. CDR3 sequence: CASRLLDTEAFF. In DNA, the CDR3 is TGTGCCAGCAGACTCCTTGACACTGAAGCTTTCTTT.

The chain recombines TRBV6-2 or TRBV6-3 with TRBJ1-1; 10 bases map to TRBD1. Trimming at V came to 6 bases and at J to 3 bases, leaving 10 bases not matched to a gene. The CDR3 has 16 amino acids. Germline lookup yields CDR1 MNHEY and CDR2 SVGEGT. This CDR3 reads CASRPSGTGDDTEAFF. The DNA of the CDR3 is TGTGCCAGCAGGCCTTCCGGGACAGGGGATGACACTGAAGCTTTCTTT.

The J gene is TRBJ1-1, the V gene TRBV11-1, with D perhaps matching TRBD1 (6 bases). Trimming shortened V by 2 bases and J by 3 bases, and 7 bases separated the two germline ends. This CDR3 is 13 amino acids long. CDR1 is SGHAT, CDR2 FQDESV, per germline (reference sequence). This CDR3 is CASSLRTDTEAFF. The DNA for the CDR3 is TGTGCCAGCAGCTTAAGGACAGACACTGAAGCTTTCTTT.

The chain links TRBV10-3 to TRBJ2-3; 7 bases agree with TRBD2. The CDR3 length is 15 residues. Germline V CDR1 and CDR2: ENHRY, SYGVKD. Trimming took 5 bases from V and 0 from J; bases not matched to a gene: 5. CDR3 sequence reads: CAISNRAGSTDTQYF. The CDR3 DNA reads TGTGCCATCAGTAACCGAGCGGGAAGCACAGATACGCAGTATTTT.

The chain employs TRBV14 and TRBJ1-6, with 7 bases that match TRBD1. CDR1 and CDR2 (germline): SGHDN, FVKESK. The CDR3 is 14 residues long. J gave up 9 bases and V 3 bases, and 5 bases lay outside the gene matches. CDR3 DNA sequence: TGTGCCAGCAGCCAGACAGGGTACGGTTCACCCCTCCACTTT. The encoded protein is CASSQTGYGSPLHF.

Comment on this clone: Other DNA sequences in this specimen translate into the identical CDR3. The rearrangement uses TRBV5-4 and TRBJ2-7, with 8 positions matching TRBD1. V trimming: 5 bases; J trimming: 5 bases; junction bases outside the gene matches: 3. The CDR3 extends over 12 amino acids. Germline loops: CDR1 SGHNT, CDR2 YYREEE (reference sequence). In nucleotides, the CDR3 is TGTGCCAGCAGTTCGGACAGGGACGAGCAGTACTTC. Protein: CASSSDRDEQYF.

This clone was counted a single time. The chain links TRBV19 to TRBJ1-1; D is uncertain. Germline loops: CDR1 LNHDA, CDR2 SQIVND (reference sequence). The V end lost 1 base, the J end lost 8 bases, and 14 bases lay between the germline ends. The CDR3 has 14 residues. The CDR3 sequence is CASSIGLTHREAFF. CDR3 DNA sequence: TGTGCCAGTAGTATAGGCCTCACTCACCGAGAAGCTTTCTTT.

V is TRBV10-1 and J is TRBJ2-5, with TRBD2 matching over 9 bases. Germline V lookup: CDR1 WNHNN, CDR2 SYGVQD (reference sequence). Germline trimming cut 3 bases from V and 5 bases from J; bases unmatched to any gene: 7. The CDR3 sequence is 15 residues long. The CDR3 sequence: CASSDRLAGVETQYF. The CDR3 DNA sequence: TGCGCCAGCAGTGATCGGTTAGCGGGAGTGGAGACCCAGTACTTC.

The genes are TRBV7-3 and TRBJ2-1; possible D gene TRBD1, 5 bases. CDR3 size: 15 residues. With 5 bases removed from V and 2 bases from J, the gap between germline ends came to 13 bases. Per germline, CDR1 SGHTA and CDR2 FQGTGA. Here the CDR3 DNA reads TGTGCCAGCAGCGCGACAGCGCACGCCTACAATGAGCAGTTCTTC. It is translated as CASSATAHAYNEQFF.

The chain employs TRBV7-2 and TRBJ2-2; D call uncertain. Per germline, CDR1 SGHTA and CDR2 FQGNSA. CDR3 length: 14 amino acids. V was pared by 0 bases and J by 5 bases, with 7 bases between. The CDR3 nucleotides read TGTGCCAGCAGCTTAGCGTCCCAAACCGGGGAGCTGTTTTTT. Amino acids: CASSLASQTGELFF.

This rearrangement joins TRBV3-1 (or the pseudogene TRBV3-2) to TRBJ1-1, with TRBD1 matching over 7 bases. The V gene end was trimmed by 1 base and the J gene end by 7 bases; junction bases not matched to a gene: 0. The CDR3 extends over 12 amino acids. From germline, CDR1 is LGHDT and CDR2 YNNKEL (reference sequence). CDR3 sequence reads: CASSQGTGEAFF. The CDR3 DNA reads TGTGCCAGCAGCCAAGGGACAGGTGAAGCTTTCTTT.

V usage is TRBV5-4 and J usage is TRBJ2-5, with TRBD2 as a possible D gene (6 bases). V was shortened by 4 bases and J by 2 bases, with 18 bases between the two germline ends. The CDR3 extends over 16 amino acids. Germline lookup yields CDR1 SGHNT and CDR2 YYREEE (reference sequence). The CDR3 here is CASSAWLRDTQETQYF. In DNA form, the CDR3 reads TGTGCCAGCAGCGCGTGGCTGCGGGATACGCAAGAGACCCAGTACTTC.

The chain couples TRBV7-9 to TRBJ2-7, with 7 bases identical to TRBD2. This CDR3 has 13 amino acids. V lost 3 bases and J lost 5; bases outside the gene matches: 4. CDR1 and CDR2 (germline): SEHNR, FQNEAQ (reference sequence). CDR3 sequence reads: CASSLRGLDEQYF. Here the CDR3 DNA reads TGTGCCAGCAGCTTGCGGGGGTTGGACGAGCAGTACTTC.

This chain links TRBV19 with TRBJ2-7; 8 nucleotides agree with TRBD2. Germline V lookup: CDR1 LNHDA, CDR2 SQIVND (reference sequence). This CDR3 region has 13 residues. Trimming cost V 7 bases and J 3 bases; bases outside gene matches: 5. This CDR3 is CASTRAGDYEQYF. The CDR3 region has the DNA TGTGCCAGTACCCGAGCGGGAGACTACGAGCAGTACTTC.

This chain connects TRBV6-2 or TRBV6-3 to TRBJ2-7, with a weak D call TRBD1 (6 bases). CDR1 and CDR2 (germline): MNHEY, SVGEGT. V lost 6 bases to trimming and J lost 3 bases, with 21 bases between them. This CDR3 spans 16 amino acids. The CDR3 sequence is CASSSPERQENYEQYF. The CDR3 bases are TGTGCCAGCAGCTCCCCAGAGCGACAGGAGAACTACGAGCAGTACTTC.

The rearrangement links TRBV3-1 (or the pseudogene TRBV3-2) to TRBJ1-2; D is unclear. The CDR3 covers 14 residues. The germline V and J ends were trimmed by 1 base and 1 base, with 7 bases remaining between them. Germline CDR1 LGHDT, CDR2 YNNKEL (reference sequence). CDR3 sequence (DNA): TGTGCCAGCAGCCAAGCGACAATTAACTATGGCTACACCTTC. It encodes CASSQATINYGYTF.

V is TRBV5-6 and J is TRBJ1-5, with D unclear. Germline assignment: CDR1 SGHDT and CDR2 YYEEEE. With 2 bases removed from V and 1 base from J, the gap between germline ends came to 4 bases. This CDR3 has 13 amino acids. The CDR3 protein is CASSLQSNQPQHF. The CDR3 coding sequence is TGTGCCAGCAGCTTACAAAGCAATCAGCCCCAGCATTTT.